This is a list of T cell receptor beta chains from one sample in a study of T cells after yellow fever vaccination. TCRdb re-derived calls from the 5' RACE reads in MiXCR, one entry per CDR3 protein. The sample yields hundreds of thousands of distinct CDR3 sequences, 15% to 20% seen once. Sequencing was performed on PBMCs, taken 15 days after the yellow fever booster vaccination. The source is a young man who received the YFV17D yellow fever vaccine. Both conserved end residues are part of each CDR3. The D gene is left open where the match is weak. Where a row states a size, it is once, few, many or the class of an expanded clone; other rows omit it.

J: TRBJ2-7; D: -; V: TRBV10-3; size: -; CDR3: CATSMDSDEQYF
J: TRBJ2-4; D: -; V: TRBV21-1; size: -; CDR3: CASIGGPKLKNIQYF
J: TRBJ2-7; D: -; V: TRBV5-1; size: -; CDR3: CASSIRAAGPYEQYF
J: TRBJ2-7; D: TRBD1; V: TRBV29-1; size: -; CDR3: CSAKQGLGYEQYF
J: TRBJ2-5; D: TRBD1; V: TRBV19; size: few; CDR3: CASSPRTGSETQYF
J: TRBJ2-3; D: -; V: TRBV20-1; size: few; CDR3: CSASGKNRGTDTQYF
J: TRBJ2-3; D: -; V: TRBV18; size: few; CDR3: CASSPPQRADTQYF
J: TRBJ2-7; D: -; V: TRBV29-1; size: -; CDR3: CSVRTTASDYEQYF
J: TRBJ1-5; D: TRBD1; V: TRBV20-1; size: -; CDR3: CSAVRQGAPQPQHF
J: TRBJ2-1; D: -; V: TRBV24-1; size: -; CDR3: CATSEPGRANEQFF
J: TRBJ2-1; D: -; V: TRBV5-5; size: few; CDR3: CASSLPAASYNEQFF
J: TRBJ2-3; D: -; V: TRBV10-3; size: -; CDR3: CAISEGQGTDTQYF
J: TRBJ1-1; D: -; V: TRBV2; size: -; CDR3: CASRDGENTEAFF
J: TRBJ2-3; D: TRBD2; V: TRBV2; size: few; CDR3: CARLAGGGTDTQYF
J: TRBJ1-2; D: -; V: TRBV25-1; size: few; CDR3: CASSELPRIYGYTF
J: TRBJ2-7; D: TRBD2; V: TRBV7-2; size: -; CDR3: CASTLTSGVYEQYF
J: TRBJ2-2; D: -; V: TRBV5-1; size: few; CDR3: CASSWIPGELFF
J: TRBJ2-3; D: TRBD2; V: TRBV5-1; size: -; CDR3: CASSLDPSGPTDTQYF
J: TRBJ2-7; D: TRBD1; V: TRBV6-2/TRBV6-3; size: few; CDR3: CASSYFLRTGKEGIYEQYF
J: TRBJ2-1; D: TRBD2; V: TRBV18; size: few; CDR3: CASSLYQTSGSVDEQFF